This T cell receptor beta chain was captured by sequencing in a study of blood T cell repertoires in COVID-19. Study in general: From T cells, B-cell-depleted T cells, or PBMCs came the material, which was cDNA or gDNA.

Under the authors' procedure: How many nucleated cells were present was estimated from reference gene primer amplification. Method: immunoSEQ multiplex PCR; TCRdb's copy keeps in-frame clones and lacks some. V and J calls plus clone size are reproduced from that table; the DNA served to infer D and trimming. The table includes approximately 110,000 clones, about two thirds detected once. Germline assignment: CDR1 SGHAT and CDR2 FQNNGV. With 4 bases clipped from V and 0 bases from J, the junction kept 14 bases outside the gene matches. This CDR3 has 19 residues. This receptor was obtained from a human donor with acute or convalescent COVID-19. The donor label of this sample is uncertain. The chain employs TRBV11-2 and TRBJ1-5, with TRBD1 matching over 8 bases. The sequenced sample consisted of peripheral blood. The chain's CDR3 is CASSSRSPGQGYSNQPQHF. The CDR3 DNA is TGTGCCAGCAGCTCTAGATCCCCCGGACAGGGTTATAGCAATCAGCCCCAGCATTTT.